This paragraph reports one T cell receptor beta chain. Its specificity is unknown. The sample belongs to a study of shared clonotypes between healthy human individuals. Study observations and caveats: Of the naive CD4 clonotypes, roughly 5% were shared across a handful of donors. A reduction in generation probabilities was seen for non-shared clonotypes relative to those shared by all four donors. Apart from blood, nothing was sampled; tissue repertoires likely differ.

With V trimmed by 5 bases and J by 0 bases, 12 bases remained unmatched. The CDR3 is made up of 17 amino acids. Germline V lookup: CDR1 SEHNR, CDR2 FQNEAQ (reference sequence). Using immunoSEQ multiplex PCR, the repertoire was profiled, and TCRdb retains in-frame clones only, with some absent. The sample lists 1,500,000 or so clones, 96% occurring once. Input material: naive CD4+ T cells sorted from blood. Indicated subset: CD45RA+ positively selected. The clonotype comes from a man aged 25 to 40 in good health. The chain couples TRBV7-9 to TRBJ1-2; 7 nucleotides match TRBD1. CDR3 sequence reads: CASSLRDRLRTNYGYTF. The CDR3 DNA reads TGTGCCAGCAGCCTAAGGGACAGACTGCGCACTAACTATGGCTACACCTTC. Together with reference TRBV7-9 and TRBJ1-2, the CDR3 gives the full variable domain: DTGVSQNPRHKITKRGQNVTFRCDPISEHNRLYWYRQTLGQGPEFLTYFQNEAQLEKSRLLSDRFSAERPKGSFSTLEIQRTEQGDSAMYLCASSLRDRLRTNYGYTFGSGTRLTVV.